These 2 T cell receptor beta chains were all obtained from the same sample, sequenced in a study of blood T cells in healthy people across ages. The use of a sample-barcoded 5' primer and a J-beta primer mix characterized a second PCR of roughly 7 to 11 cycles. TCRdb re-analysed the 5' RACE reads in MiXCR, keeping a single row per CDR3 protein. Among about 290,000 distinct CDR3 sequences listed, roughly 26% were seen once. Material: blood. These TCRs come from an older woman in good health.

The chain carries TRBV5-1 and TRBJ2-1, with TRBD2 matching 13 bases. The length of the CDR3 is 19 residues. Unmatched junction bases numbered 11, after V lost 1 base and J lost 4 bases. Germline values: CDR1 SGHRS, CDR2 YFSETQ. The CDR3: CASSLSGTSGVPPYNEQFF. The DNA of the CDR3 is TGCGCCAGCAGCTTGTCCGGGACTAGCGGGGTCCCCCCATACAATGAGCAGTTCTTC. Based on the CDR3 plus reference TRBV5-1 and TRBJ2-1, the full variable domain is KAGVTQTPRYLIKTRGQQVTLSCSPISGHRSVSWYQQTPGQGLQFLFEYFSETQRNKGNFPGRFSGRQFSNSRSEMNVSTLELGDSALYLCASSLSGTSGVPPYNEQFFGPGTRLTVL.

This chain joins TRBV5-5 and TRBJ2-2; 10 bases match TRBD2. The CDR3 is 17 amino acids. Germline V gene lookup returns CDR1 SGHKS and CDR2 YYEKEE (reference sequence). Trimming cost V 4 bases and J 4 bases; bases outside gene matches: 10. The CDR3 spells CASSTPALAGSTGELFF. CDR3 sequence (DNA): TGTGCCAGCAGCACCCCCGCACTAGCGGGGAGCACCGGGGAGCTGTTTTTT. Full variable domain (outside the CDR3, taken from reference TRBV5-5 and TRBJ2-2): DAGVTQSPTHLIKTRGQQVTLRCSPISGHKSVSWYQQVLGQGPQFIFQYYEKEERGRGNFPDRFSARQFPNYSSELNVNALLLGDSALYLCASSTPALAGSTGELFFGEGSRLTVL.